The sequence of this T cell receptor beta chain was determined in a study of T cell responses to AZD1222 COVID-19 vaccine. Points on this clone: What it binds is unknown.

Study-wide findings and caveats: In a largely white British group with more females than males, clonal diversity was possibly underestimated. No repertoire was sampled before or during the peak T cell response, only after it.

The V gene lost 3 bases and the J gene lost 0 bases, with 9 bases spanning the gap. The CDR3 consists of 15 residues. Looked up from germline, CDR1 is SGHAT and CDR2 is FQNNGV. Assay: immunoSEQ multiplex PCR; the TCRdb copy retains only in-frame clones and omits some. Among 200,000 or so clones, 70% to 90% were seen once, and the ten largest hold about 6%. This receptor was obtained from an adult in good health. The starting material was peripheral blood, obtained on day 0 of AZD1222 vaccination. The chain joins TRBV11-2 to TRBJ1-5, with TRBD1 as a possible D gene (5 bases). CDR3 region: CASSLGRNSNQPQHF. CDR3 sequence (DNA): TGTGCCAGCAGCTTGGGACGGAATAGCAATCAGCCCCAGCATTTT.